Sequencing of this T cell receptor delta chain was carried out in a study of gamma-delta T cells after stem cell transplantation. TCRdb re-analyzed the RT-PCR reads via CATT. The table includes fewer than 3,000 delta-chain clones, approximately 2.5% detected once. This clone turned up a few times. The CDR3 contains 25 residues. Germline assignment: CDR1 GEAIGNYY and CDR2 EKD. V trimming: 0 bases; J trimming: 2 bases; junction bases outside the gene matches: 30. The material sequenced was gamma-delta T cells. The sequence derives from a human donor. It is not recorded whose cells these are; they may come from a transplant donor. The chain combines TRDV2 with TRDJ1; 12 nucleotides line up with TRDD3. The CDR3 DNA reads TGTGCCTGTGACACCGGTTCATTTCCTACCCCGGTACTGGGGGATACCCAACGCCCGACCGATAAACTCATCTTT. It encodes CACDTGSFPTPVLGDTQRPTDKLIF.